Listed below are T cell receptor beta chains from one sample, sequenced in a study of radiotherapy plus CTLA-4 blockade in lung cancer. Measured with immunoSEQ multiplex PCR; TCRdb has only the in-frame clones, and not every one. The sample holds about 97,000 clones, approximately 74% seen once. Sample: peripheral blood, taken from a patient treated with radiotherapy plus ipilimumab. These receptors all stem from a human donor with non-small cell lung cancer who had a partial response to radiotherapy plus ipilimumab. Some clones in this sample may be carry-over from other donors' samples. The CDR3 runs from the conserved cysteine through the conserved F or W. A D gene is named only where the DNA matches it firmly. Where a row states a size, it is once, few, many or the class of an expanded clone; other rows omit it.

TRBV7-8	TRBD1	medium-sized	TRBJ1-1	TGTGCCAGCAGCTTACCAGGGGGGAACACTGAAGCTTTCTTT	CASSLPGGNTEAFF
TRBV28	-	-	TRBJ2-4	TGTGCCAGCAGTTTATTGGGGAGCTTGGCCAAAAACATTCAGTACTTC	CASSLLGSLAKNIQYF
TRBV28	-	-	TRBJ2-1	TGTGCCAGCAGCCAATACAATGAGCAGTTCTTC	CASSQYNEQFF
TRBV5-4	TRBD1	-	TRBJ2-1	TGTGCCAGCAGCTTGAGGGGGCGTGAGCAGTTCTTC	CASSLRGREQFF
TRBV5-8	TRBD1	-	TRBJ2-2	TGTGCCAGCAGCTCAAGACGGACAGGGGGCTTCGGGGAGCTGTTTTTT	CASSSRRTGGFGELFF
TRBV15	-	-	TRBJ2-1	TGTGCCACCAGCAGAGATCAGGGAAACAATGAGCAGTTCTTC	CATSRDQGNNEQFF
TRBV5-4	-	-	TRBJ1-6	TGTGCCAGCAGCTTTCGGGGGGTTGAGGCCCTCCACTTT	CASSFRGVEALHF
TRBV18	TRBD1	-	TRBJ2-1	TGTGCCAGCTCATCCCAACAGGGGGCGCATGAGCAGTTCTTC	CASSSQQGAHEQFF
TRBV7-8	-	once	TRBJ2-7	TGTGCCAGCAGCGCCCGGACTGCTGGGTACGAGCAGTACTTC	CASSARTAGYEQYF
TRBV10-2	-	few	TRBJ1-5	TGCGCCAGCAGGAAACAGGGCCTCATGCATTTT	CASRKQGLMHF
TRBV5-5	TRBD1	-	TRBJ2-7	TGTGCCAGCAGCTTGGACAGGGGGCTCGACGAGCAGTACTTC	CASSLDRGLDEQYF
TRBV19	TRBD1	few	TRBJ1-2	TGTGCCAGCCAGGCGTCAGGGGGTTATGGCTACACCTTC	CASQASGGYGYTF
TRBV14	-	few	TRBJ1-1	TGTGCCAGCAGCCCGTCAGGGGCGGTTGAAGCTTTCTTT	CASSPSGAVEAFF
TRBV29-1	TRBD1	-	TRBJ1-1	TGCAGCGTTCCCACAGGGGGCGACACTGAAGCTTTCTTT	CSVPTGGDTEAFF
TRBV11-2	-	-	TRBJ2-5	TGTGCCAGCAGCAGTCGGCGGGCCCCAGAAGTAGAGACCCAGTACTTC	CASSSRRAPEVETQYF
TRBV28	-	-	TRBJ1-2	TGTGCCAGCAGTTCGGAGATCCCCTATGGCTACACCTTC	CASSSEIPYGYTF
TRBV28	-	many	TRBJ1-2	TGTGCCAGCAGCACCCTACGAAGAGGGTATGGCTACACCTTC	CASSTLRRGYGYTF
TRBV7-8	TRBD1	once	TRBJ2-1	TGTGCCAGCAGCGCCCGCCGGGACAGGGGGCAGAATGAGCAGTTCTTC	CASSARRDRGQNEQFF
TRBV19	-	-	TRBJ1-2	TGTGCCAGTAGTACGTCCGGACAGTACTATGGCTACACCTTC	CASSTSGQYYGYTF
TRBV5-1	-	once	TRBJ1-6	TGCGCCAGCAGCTTGGGGGGTAGGGGCGATTCACCCCTCCACTTT	CASSLGGRGDSPLHF
TRBV11-3	-	-	TRBJ2-7	TGTGCCAGCAGCTTAGACGCGGGGGCAGGAGAGCAGTACTTC	CASSLDAGAGEQYF
TRBV5-4	-	-	TRBJ2-7	TGTGCCAGCAGCTCTCACTTGACCTACGAGCAGTACTTC	CASSSHLTYEQYF
TRBV29-1	-	-	TRBJ1-1	TGCAGCGTTTCCCGGTACACTGAAGCTTTCTTT	CSVSRYTEAFF
TRBV2	-	once	TRBJ1-5	TGTGCCAGTAACCGGGACATTGATCAGCCCCAGCATTTT	CASNRDIDQPQHF
TRBV19	TRBD1	-	TRBJ1-2	TGTGCCAGTAGTATTCTCGGGACAGACTTCTATGGCTACACCTTC	CASSILGTDFYGYTF
TRBV9	-	-	TRBJ2-1	TGTGCCAGCAGCGTAGGGCACAATGAGCAGTTCTTC	CASSVGHNEQFF
TRBV14	TRBD2	-	TRBJ2-7	TGTGCCAGCAGCCTCGGACTAGCGGGGGGCTTCTACGAGCAGTACTTC	CASSLGLAGGFYEQYF
TRBV5-1	-	-	TRBJ2-7	TGCGCCAGCAGCTTGGGACTGAACTCCTACGAGCAGTACTTC	CASSLGLNSYEQYF
TRBV14	-	-	TRBJ2-7	TGTGCCAGCAGCCAAGCGGGAGGGGGCCGTCAGTACTTC	CASSQAGGGRQYF
TRBV5-1	-	many	TRBJ1-2	TGCGCCAGCAGTACAGGGTATGGCTACACCTTC	CASSTGYGYTF
TRBV6-5	-	-	TRBJ1-1	TGTGCCAGCAGCCTAGGCAGGAACACTGAAGCTTTCTTT	CASSLGRNTEAFF